This TCR beta chain was observed in a study of post-analysis software for immune sequencing data. Study details: Both relapsing-remitting and secondary progressive multiple sclerosis featured among the disease courses, as did progressive-relapsing multiple sclerosis. Findings and caveats of the study: Patients with multiple sclerosis recorded significantly lower normalized Chao1 diversity than controls, the study found. Five TRBV segments, TRBV5-6, TRBV5-1 and TRBV20-1 among them, were found more frequent in patients than controls.

Concerning this clonotype: Its antigen remains unknown.

Built from TCR beta cDNA, the libraries had unique molecular identifiers in them. A few hundred thousand cDNA molecules came from approximately 1 to 10 million T cells. TCRdb redid the calling of the PCR reads with MiXCR, one entry per CDR3 protein. The sample shows about 770,000 distinct CDR3 sequences, around 45% of them seen only once. CDR3 length: 13 amino acids. Trimming removed 5 bases at V and 1 base at J, with 8 bases between. The chain employs TRBV12-3 or TRBV12-4 and TRBJ2-5; D is unresolved. Sequenced: blood. The receptor's source is a girl aged 5-17 years with multiple sclerosis. The CDR3 DNA is TGTGCCAGCAGTCAACAGCTCCAAGAGACCCAGTACTTC. Its translation is CASSQQLQETQYF.